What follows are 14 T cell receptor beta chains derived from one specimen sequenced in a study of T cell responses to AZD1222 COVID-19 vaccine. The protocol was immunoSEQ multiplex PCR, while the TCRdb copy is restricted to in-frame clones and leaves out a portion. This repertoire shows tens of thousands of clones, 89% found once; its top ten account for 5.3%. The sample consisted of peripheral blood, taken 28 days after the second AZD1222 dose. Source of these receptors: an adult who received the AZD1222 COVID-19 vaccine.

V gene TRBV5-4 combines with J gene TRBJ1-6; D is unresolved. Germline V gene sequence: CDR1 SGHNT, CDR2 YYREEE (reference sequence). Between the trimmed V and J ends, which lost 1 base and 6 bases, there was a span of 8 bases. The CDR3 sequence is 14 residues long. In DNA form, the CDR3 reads TGTGCCAGCAGCTTGAGGGAGCTTAATTCACCCCTCCACTTT. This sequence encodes CASSLRELNSPLHF.

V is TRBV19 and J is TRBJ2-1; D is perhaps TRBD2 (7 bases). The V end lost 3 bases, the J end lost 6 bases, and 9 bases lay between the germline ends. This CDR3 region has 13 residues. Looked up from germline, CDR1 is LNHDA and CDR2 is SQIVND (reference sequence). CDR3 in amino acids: CASSIGGANEQFF. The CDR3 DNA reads TGTGCCAGTAGTATTGGGGGGGCCAATGAGCAGTTCTTC. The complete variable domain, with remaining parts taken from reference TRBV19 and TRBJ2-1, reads DGGITQSPKYLFRKEGQNVTLSCEQNLNHDAMYWYRQDPGQGLRLIYYSQIVNDFQKGDIAEGYSVSREKKESFPLTVTSAQKNPTAFYLCASSIGGANEQFFGPGTRLTVL.

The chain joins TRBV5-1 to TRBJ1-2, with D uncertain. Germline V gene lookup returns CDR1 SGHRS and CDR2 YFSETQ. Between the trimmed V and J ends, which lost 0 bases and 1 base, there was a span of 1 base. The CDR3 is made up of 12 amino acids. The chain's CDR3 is CASSLDNYGYTF. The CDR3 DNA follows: TGCGCCAGCAGCTTGGATAACTATGGCTACACCTTC.

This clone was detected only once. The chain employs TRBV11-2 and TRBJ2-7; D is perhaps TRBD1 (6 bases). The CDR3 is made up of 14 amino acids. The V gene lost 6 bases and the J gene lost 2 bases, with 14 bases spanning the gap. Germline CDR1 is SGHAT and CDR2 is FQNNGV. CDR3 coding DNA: TGTGCCAGCAGAATCGGGGACATAACCTACGAGCAGTACTTC. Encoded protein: CASRIGDITYEQYF. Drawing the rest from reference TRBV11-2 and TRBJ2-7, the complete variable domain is EAGVAQSPRYKIIEKRQSVAFWCNPISGHATLYWYQQILGQGPKLLIQFQNNGVVDDSQLPKDRFSAERLKGVDSTLKIQPAKLEDSAVYLCASRIGDITYEQYFGPGTRLTVT.

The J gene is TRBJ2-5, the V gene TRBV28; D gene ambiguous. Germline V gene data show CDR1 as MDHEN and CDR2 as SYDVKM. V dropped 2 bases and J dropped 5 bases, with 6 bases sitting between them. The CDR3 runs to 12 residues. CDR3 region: CASSLTQETQYF. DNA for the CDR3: TGTGCCAGCAGTTTAACCCAGGAGACCCAGTACTTC.

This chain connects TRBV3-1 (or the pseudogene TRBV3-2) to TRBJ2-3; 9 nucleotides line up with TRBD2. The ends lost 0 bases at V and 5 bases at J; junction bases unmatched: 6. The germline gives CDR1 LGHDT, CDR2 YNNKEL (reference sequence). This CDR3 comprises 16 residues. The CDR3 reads CASSQELAGLIDTQYF. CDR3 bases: TGTGCCAGCAGCCAAGAACTAGCGGGTTTGATAGATACGCAGTATTTT.

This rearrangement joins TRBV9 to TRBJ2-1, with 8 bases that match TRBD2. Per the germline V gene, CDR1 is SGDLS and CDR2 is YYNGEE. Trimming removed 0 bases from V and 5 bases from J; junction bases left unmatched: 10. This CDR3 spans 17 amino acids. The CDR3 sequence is CASSVDSGEGWDNEQFF. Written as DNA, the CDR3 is TGTGCCAGCAGCGTAGATAGCGGGGAAGGATGGGACAATGAGCAGTTCTTC.

CDR3 nucleotide sequence: TGTGCCAGCAGCTTAAGTCAGGAAAGGGGCTACACCTTC. This encodes CASSLSQERGYTF. The chain is built from TRBV7-9 and TRBJ1-2; D ambiguous. The CDR3 has 13 residues. Germline CDR1 reads SEHNR; CDR2 reads FQNEAQ (reference sequence). Trimming took off 2 bases at V and 8 bases at J, with 12 bases between the two ends.

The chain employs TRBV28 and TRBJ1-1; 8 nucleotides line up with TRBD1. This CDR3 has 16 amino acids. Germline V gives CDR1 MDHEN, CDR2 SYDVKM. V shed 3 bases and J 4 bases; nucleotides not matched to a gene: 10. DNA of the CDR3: TGTGCCAGCAGTTTTTCTATTCAGGGGGCGGGCACTGAAGCTTTCTTT. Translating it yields CASSFSIQGAGTEAFF.

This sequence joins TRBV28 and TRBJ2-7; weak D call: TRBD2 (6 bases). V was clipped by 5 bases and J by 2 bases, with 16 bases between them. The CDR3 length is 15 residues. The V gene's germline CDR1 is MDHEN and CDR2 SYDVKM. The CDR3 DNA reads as TGTGCCAGCAGTACCCCCGGGACTCGCACCTACGAGCAGTACTTC. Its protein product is CASSTPGTRTYEQYF.

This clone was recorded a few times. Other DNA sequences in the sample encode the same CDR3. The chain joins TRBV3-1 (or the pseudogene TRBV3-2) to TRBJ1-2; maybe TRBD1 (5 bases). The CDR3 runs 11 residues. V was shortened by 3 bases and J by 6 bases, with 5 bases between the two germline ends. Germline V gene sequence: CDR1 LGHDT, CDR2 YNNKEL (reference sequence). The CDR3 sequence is CASSHRDGYTF. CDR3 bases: TGTGCCAGCAGCCACAGGGATGGCTACACCTTC.

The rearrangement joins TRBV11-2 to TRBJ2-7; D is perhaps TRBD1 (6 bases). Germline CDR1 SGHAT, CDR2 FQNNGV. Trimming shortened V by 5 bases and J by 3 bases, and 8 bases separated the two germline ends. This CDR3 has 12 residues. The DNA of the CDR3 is TGTGCCAGCAGCGCACAGGGCTACGAGCAGTACTTC. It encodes CASSAQGYEQYF.

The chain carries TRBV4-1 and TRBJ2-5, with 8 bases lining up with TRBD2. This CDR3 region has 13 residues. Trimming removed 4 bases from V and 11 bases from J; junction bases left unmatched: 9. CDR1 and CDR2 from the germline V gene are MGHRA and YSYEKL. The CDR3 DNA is TGCGCCAGCAGCCGGGGATTGCGGGAGGAGCAGTACTTC. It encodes CASSRGLREEQYF.

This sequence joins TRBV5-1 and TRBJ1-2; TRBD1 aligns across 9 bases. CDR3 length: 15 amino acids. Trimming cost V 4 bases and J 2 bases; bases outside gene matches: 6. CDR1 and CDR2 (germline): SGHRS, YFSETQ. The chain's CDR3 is CASSVGQGSNYGYTF. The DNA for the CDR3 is TGCGCCAGCAGCGTGGGACAGGGCTCCAACTATGGCTACACCTTC.